This T cell receptor (beta chain) was sequenced during a study of graft-versus-host responses after intestinal transplantation. In the study overall: Every one of the recipients received anti-thymocyte globulin induction and afterwards took tacrolimus and steroids for around 3 years. Study-level points and caveats: Maximum circulating GvH clone levels tracked with early post-transplant HvG decreases. The marrow of recipients harbored GvH clones, and ileum or blood showed some of them first.

The data were produced by immunoSEQ multiplex PCR, yet TCRdb's version contains in-frame clones alone and is incomplete. The repertoire consists of 55,000 to 70,000 clones, with around 91% occurring once and the leading ten covering approximately 2.9%. Concerning this clone itself: Its antigen is still unknown.

CDR1 is ENHRY and CDR2 is SYGVKD in the germline V gene. V lost 10 bases, J lost 6 bases, and 9 bases stayed unmatched. This CDR3 comprises 14 residues. The TCR sequence derives from a human patient who received an intestinal transplant, so some T cells may come from the graft donor. Here the sequenced sample was PBMCs, taken 118 days after intestinal transplantation. The rearrangement joins TRBV10-3 to TRBJ2-3, with 11 bases fitting TRBD2. CDR3 residues: CATTRLAGFDTQYF. The CDR3, as DNA: TGTGCCACCACCCGACTAGCGGGATTTGATACGCAGTATTTT.